Given below is one T cell receptor (beta chain) in context. Its specificity is not known. These data belong to a study of T-cell memory formation after mild COVID-19. Points from the study as a whole: Pre-infection memory carried some responding clones, suggesting that cross-reactive memory joined. Whether second-wave clones peaking at day 37 were SARS-CoV-2 specific went unconfirmed.

Trimming at V came to 4 bases and at J to 1 base, leaving 3 bases not matched to a gene. This CDR3 spans 14 amino acids. Germline V lookup: CDR1 SGHRS, CDR2 YFSETQ. TCRdb ran MiXCR on the 5' RACE reads and lists one entry per CDR3 protein. The profile shows around 340,000 distinct CDR3 sequences, roughly 13% of them singletons. The clonotype comes from a man between 18 and 29 years old who had mild COVID-19 (a few samples of this study predate the infection). Cell type and time point are not known. Material: PBMCs or a T cell subset sorted from them (not recorded which). The gene calls are TRBV5-1 and TRBJ2-3, with 7 bases aligning to TRBD1. DNA for the CDR3: TGCGCCAGCAGCGACACAGGGGGCACAGATACGCAGTATTTT. Protein product: CASSDTGGTDTQYF.